Below, 20 T cell receptor beta chains from the same sample are listed, as sequenced in a study of T cells in women clearing cervical HPV infection. The assay was immunoSEQ multiplex PCR, and TCRdb's table has in-frame clones only and misses some. The sample includes some 30,000 clones. The specimen was blood buffy coat. The receptors were sampled from a woman aged 18-70 years with a cervical HPV16 infection that either progressed to CIN3+ or cleared (not recorded which).

On this clone itself: Read data end 3 residues before the CDR3 end; the end is taken from the germline J gene. The chain uses TRBV6-1 and TRBJ2-7; D may match TRBD1 or TRBD2 (7 bases each). From germline, CDR1 is MNHNS and CDR2 SASEGT. Trimming cost V 4 bases and J 3 bases, with 22 bases left between them. CDR3 length: 17 amino acids. CDR3 bases read: TGTGCCAGCAGTGGAGCGGGACAGCCTTCTTACCTCTACGAG. Amino acid sequence: CASSGAGQPSYLYE. The full CDR3 sequence reads CASSGAGQPSYLYEQYF.

Points on this clone: Read sequence stops 3 residues before the CDR3 end, and the germline J gene provides the missing end. The chain combines TRBV7-2 with TRBJ1-4; TRBD1 matches 7 bases. The CDR3 runs 15 residues. The germline V gene encodes CDR1 SGHTA and CDR2 FQGNSA. V lost 5 bases and J lost 4; bases outside the gene matches: 7. The part of the CDR3 DNA that was read is TGTGCCAGCAGCCGGGGAGGGACAGTTAATGAAAAA. Amino acids: CASSRGGTVNEK. The entire CDR3 protein reads CASSRGGTVNEKLFF.

Here the CDR3 reads CASSPNLPGQGTNYGYTF. CDR3 DNA, as far as it was read: TGCGCCAGCAGCCCAAACTTACCGGGACAGGGAACTAACTATGGC. The genes are TRBV5-1 and TRBJ1-2; 9 bases agree with TRBD1. The read terminates 3 residues ahead of where the CDR3 ends, so the germline J gene completes it. The V gene's germline CDR1 is SGHRS and CDR2 YFSETQ. After removal of 4 bases from V and 0 bases from J, the junction contained 13 bases not matched to a gene. The CDR3 loop spans 18 amino acids.

Worth noting for this clone: Read sequence stops 3 residues before the CDR3 end, and the germline J gene provides the missing end. This chain links TRBV19 with TRBJ1-2; D might be TRBD1 (6 bases). Trimming removed 8 bases from V and 0 bases from J, with 13 bases in between. Germline CDR1 and CDR2: LNHDA and SQIVND (reference sequence). The CDR3 extends over 14 amino acids. The sequenced part of the CDR3 DNA is TGTGCCAGTCGACCCGGACAGACTAACTATGGC. This encodes CASRPGQTNYG. Given in full, the CDR3 is CASRPGQTNYGYTF.

About this clone itself: The sequence runs out 3 residues before the end of the CDR3; the remainder is reconstructed from the germline J gene. V is TRBV18 and J is TRBJ2-4; weak D call: TRBD2 (5 bases). Per the germline V gene, CDR1 is KGHSH and CDR2 is LQKENI. The CDR3 consists of 14 residues. The part of the CDR3 DNA that was read is TGTGCCAGCTCACCAGAGGGATTCGACTATGGT. Amino acid sequence: CASSPEGFDYG. The complete CDR3 protein is CASSPEGFDYGQYF.

The sequenced CDR3 bases are TGTGCCAGCAGCTTGCAAGGGGCAGATGAA. Translation: CASSLQGADE. In full, the CDR3 is CASSLQGADEAFF. The genes are TRBV5-6 and TRBJ1-1; a possible D gene is TRBD1 (5 bases). The read ends 3 residues early relative to the CDR3; the germline J gene fills the gap. V lost 1 base and J lost 7, with 11 bases in between. The germline CDR1 and CDR2 sequences are SGHDT and YYEEEE. The CDR3 is 13 amino acids.

A note on this clone: The read halts 3 residues ahead of the CDR3 end, with the missing end drawn from the germline J gene. The V call is TRBV7-8, the J call TRBJ1-1; TRBD1 matches 8 bases. Germline V lookup: CDR1 SGHVS, CDR2 FQNEAQ. The CDR3 is 15 amino acids. Losses at the gene ends were 2 bases for V and 5 bases for J; bases not matched to a gene: 7. The covered CDR3 bases are TGTGCCAGCAGCTTATCTCAGGGGGCAAAAACTGAA. Translation: CASSLSQGAKTE. The full CDR3 reads CASSLSQGAKTEAFF.

For this clone: The read is 3 residues too short to cover the CDR3 end, so that end is filled in from the germline J gene. This chain links TRBV6-1 with TRBJ2-7, with 8 bases lining up with TRBD2. Germline CDR1 and CDR2: MNHNS and SASEGT. With V trimmed by 2 bases and J by 0 bases, 6 bases remained unmatched. This CDR3 comprises 16 residues. Incomplete CDR3 DNA: TGTGCCAGCAGTGAATGGGAGCGGGGGAGCTCCTACGAG. It yields the protein CASSEWERGSSYE. The full CDR3 protein is CASSEWERGSSYEQYF.

A remark on this clone: The observed sequence ends 3 residues before the CDR3 terminus, with the missing tail filled in from the germline J gene. The chain uses TRBV10-3 and TRBJ1-3, with D unresolved. CDR3 length equals 14 residues. The V end lost 2 bases, the J end lost 0 bases, and 5 bases lay between the germline ends. The germline CDR1 and CDR2 sequences are ENHRY and SYGVKD. CDR3: CAISEAYSGNTIYF. Incomplete CDR3 DNA: TGTGCCATCAGTGAGGCGTACTCTGGAAACACC.

As for this clone: The read finishes 3 residues shy of the CDR3 end, and the germline J gene is used to complete it. This chain joins TRBV6-1 and TRBJ2-7; no reliable D call. Trimming left V 0 bases short and J 3 bases short, with 12 bases between. This CDR3 spans 15 amino acids. Germline V gives CDR1 MNHNS, CDR2 SASEGT. The CDR3 is CASSEARPRDYEQYF. CDR3 bases read: TGTGCCAGCAGTGAAGCGCGTCCAAGAGACTACGAG.

Of note for this clone: The read ends 3 residues before the CDR3 terminus; that terminus is restored from the germline J gene. The chain joins TRBV2 to TRBJ2-1, with 9 bases identical to TRBD2. The J segment lost 4 bases and the V segment lost 9 bases, leaving 4 bases of the junction unmatched. The CDR3 consists of 13 residues. Germline CDR1 SNHLY, CDR2 FYNNEI. CDR3 bases read: TGTGCCAGTACTAGCGGGTTTTACAATGAG. As protein: CASTSGFYNE. The full-length CDR3 reads as CASTSGFYNEQFF.

Turning to this clone: The read gets to within 3 residues of the CDR3 end, and the germline J gene fills in the rest. V and J are TRBV7-2 and TRBJ2-2, with a possible D match to TRBD2 (6 bases). CDR3 size: 15 residues. Germline CDR1 and CDR2: SGHTA and FQGNSA. Trimming cost V 6 bases and J 2 bases, with 13 bases left between them. The chain's CDR3 is CASRVSGANTGELFF. The sequenced CDR3 bases are TGTGCCAGCAGAGTTAGCGGAGCAAACACCGGGGAG.

Regarding this clone: The DNA ends 3 residues before the CDR3 does, and the rest of the CDR3 is filled in from the germline J gene. The rearrangement joins TRBV4-1 to TRBJ2-7; 7 bases are a match to TRBD1. Germline-derived CDR1 and CDR2 are MGHRA and YSYEKL. The V gene end was trimmed by 0 bases and the J gene end by 3 bases; junction bases not matched to a gene: 5. This CDR3 is 15 amino acids long. Incomplete CDR3 DNA: TGCGCCAGCAGCCAAGAATACAGGGGCTACTACGAG. This codes for CASSQEYRGYYE. The entire CDR3 reads CASSQEYRGYYEQYF.

Details on this clone: The read gets to within 3 residues of the CDR3 end, and the germline J gene fills in the rest. The chain joins TRBV28 to TRBJ2-1; D not resolved. The CDR3 runs to 11 residues. Germline V gene sequence: CDR1 MDHEN, CDR2 SYDVKM. Trimming left V 4 bases short and J 7 bases short, with 5 bases between. CDR3 protein: CASSYPNEQFF. The CDR3 bases that were read are TGTGCCAGCAGTTATCCTAATGAG.

About this clone itself: The CDR3 goes on 3 residues after the read ends, and that part is filled in from the germline J gene. V is TRBV18 and J is TRBJ1-4; D may be TRBD1 (5 bases). From germline, CDR1 is KGHSH and CDR2 LQKENI. This CDR3 contains 18 residues. Partial CDR3 DNA: TGTGCCAGCTCACCCTATATCCCGGCAGGCTCTGGGGCCAACGTA. This translates into CASSPYIPAGSGANV. The complete CDR3 protein is CASSPYIPAGSGANVLFF.

Points on this clone: The read terminates 3 residues before the CDR3 end, so the remaining end is supplied by the germline J gene. The chain combines TRBV2 with TRBJ2-2; 7 nucleotides match TRBD2. The CDR3 sequence is 15 residues long. CDR1 is SNHLY, CDR2 FYNNEI, per germline. V shed 4 bases, J shed 6 bases, and the junction held 8 bases outside the gene matches. The CDR3 here is CASSVRRETPGELFF. The part of the CDR3 DNA that was read is TGTGCCAGCAGTGTCCGGCGGGAGACCCCCGGGGAG.

On this clone itself: The junction departs from the called germline gene at one end, perhaps through a read error. The read falls 3 residues short of the CDR3 end, and the missing part is taken from the germline J gene. V usage is TRBV20-1 and J usage is TRBJ1-2, with D possibly matching TRBD1 (5 bases). The CDR3 consists of 13 residues. Germline values: CDR1 DFQATT, CDR2 SNEGSKA (reference sequence). The CDR3 sequence: CSAGDFGGETYTF. CDR3 bases read: TGCAGTGCTGGAGACTTCGGGGGAGAGACC.

Concerning this clone itself: The read ends 3 residues early relative to the CDR3; the germline J gene fills the gap. This rearrangement joins TRBV6-7 to TRBJ2-5, with TRBD2 identical over 7 bases. TRBV6-7 qualifies as an ORF whose function is uncertain. This CDR3 region has 14 residues. V was clipped by 7 bases and J by 2 bases; unmatched bases: 7. The sequenced part of the CDR3 DNA is TGTGCCAGCATCCGGGAGCGGGGACAAGAGACC. Protein product: CASIRERGQET. The whole CDR3 protein is CASIRERGQETQYF.

Concerning this clone itself: The read comes to an end 3 residues before the CDR3 does, leaving the germline J gene to fill in the end. This chain uses TRBV20-1 with TRBJ2-1, with D perhaps TRBD2 (6 bases). Trimming left V 3 bases short and J 9 bases short, with 18 bases between. Looked up from germline, CDR1 is DFQATT and CDR2 is SNEGSKA (reference sequence). CDR3 size: 14 residues. Partial CDR3 DNA: TGCAGTGCTAGCCCCGGGGGTAGTTTTGGTGAG. As protein: CSASPGGSFGE. The full CDR3 is CSASPGGSFGEQFF.

Regarding this clone: The missing CDR3 end, 3 residues past where the read stops, is filled in from the germline J gene. This chain joins TRBV11-1 and TRBJ2-7; 10 nucleotides align to TRBD1. This CDR3 region has 15 residues. Germline V gives CDR1 SGHAT, CDR2 FQDESV (reference sequence). With V trimmed by 3 bases and J by 3 bases, 5 bases remained unmatched. The CDR3 bases that were read are TGTGCCAGCAGCTTCCGGGACAGGGGCCACTACGAG. It specifies CASSFRDRGHYE. The CDR3 in its entirety is CASSFRDRGHYEQYF.